Listed here is a single T cell receptor (beta chain). Antigen: not known. The data were produced by immunoSEQ multiplex PCR, yet TCRdb's version contains in-frame clones alone and is incomplete. Of approximately 17,000 clones listed, roughly 80% are singletons. This sample is drawn from a study of PD-1 blockade in classical Hodgkin lymphoma. About the study: Patients were dosed intravenously with nivolumab at 3 mg/kg every 2 weeks. Whole-study results and caveats: It was CD4+ TCR diversity, not CD8+, that rose significantly by C4D1. Newly diagnosed patients were said to have less baseline TCR diversity than healthy donors did. It was among complete responders that baseline diversity resembled that of newly diagnosed patients.

Exposure to brentuximab vedotin varied, and each patient had relapsed following autologous stem cell transplantation. This receptor was taken from a human donor with classical Hodgkin lymphoma. This sample comprised peripheral blood mononuclear cells (PBMCs), obtained at baseline.

CDR3: CASRGGEVAYEQYF. CDR3 nucleotide sequence: TGTGCCAGCAGGGGAGGCGAGGTGGCCTACGAGCAGTACTTC. The J gene is TRBJ2-7, the V gene TRBV2, with D possibly matching TRBD2 (6 bases). Trimming removed 6 bases at V and 2 bases at J, with 14 bases between. CDR1 is SNHLY and CDR2 is FYNNEI in the germline V gene. CDR3 length equals 14 residues. Full variable domain (remainder filled in from reference TRBV2 and TRBJ2-7): EPEVTQTPSHQVTQMGQEVILRCVPISNHLYFYWYRQILGQKVEFLVSFYNNEISEKSEIFDDQFSVERPDGSNFTLKIRSTKLEDSAMYFCASRGGEVAYEQYFGPGTRLTVT.